The 17 T cell receptor beta chains below come from one sample, sequenced in a study of shared clonotypes between healthy human individuals. Sequencing used immunoSEQ multiplex PCR; TCRdb keeps in-frame clones, though not all of them. Among roughly 330,000 clones listed, around 72% were seen once. The sample taken for sequencing was memory CD4+ T cells sorted from blood. The subset denotes: CD45RA-negative fraction. These receptors all stem from a man aged 25-45 years in good health.

CDR3 residues: CASSSVVRAEQFF. The CDR3 DNA is TGTGCCAGCAGCTCGGTGGTAAGAGCTGAGCAGTTCTTC. J is TRBJ2-1 and V is TRBV7-2; D uncertain. The germline V gene has CDR1 SGHTA and CDR2 FQGNSA. The CDR3 is 13 amino acids. V was trimmed by 4 bases and J by 9 bases, leaving 13 bases between them.

The chain recombines TRBV5-6 with TRBJ1-5; possible D gene TRBD1, 5 bases. Per the germline V gene, CDR1 is SGHDT and CDR2 is YYEEEE. The CDR3 covers 13 residues. V lost 4 bases and J lost 6, with 11 bases in between. The chain's CDR3 is CASSPYGGQPQHF. The CDR3 region has the DNA TGTGCCAGCAGCCCATATGGGGGTCAGCCCCAGCATTTT.

The CDR3 region has the DNA TGTGCCAGCAGTGAAACAGGACCCTCTGGGGCCAACGTCCTGACTTTC. Protein product: CASSETGPSGANVLTF. The chain couples TRBV2 to TRBJ2-6, with a tentative D call TRBD1 (5 bases). CDR3 length equals 16 residues. Trimming removed 2 bases at V and 0 bases at J, with 8 bases between. CDR1 is SNHLY, CDR2 FYNNEI, per germline.

The V gene is TRBV18, the J gene TRBJ2-3, with 13 bases fitting TRBD2. The V and J ends lost 2 bases and 5 bases, in that order; junction bases with no gene match: 4. The CDR3 runs to 16 residues. Germline CDR1 is KGHSH and CDR2 is LQKENI. The CDR3 DNA reads TGTGCCAGCTCACCAGGACTAGCGGGAGTGGGAGATACGCAGTATTTT. Its translation is CASSPGLAGVGDTQYF.

The chain uses TRBV30 and TRBJ1-2; D gene unclear. CDR3 size: 14 residues. Between the trimmed V and J ends, which lost 0 bases and 7 bases, there was a span of 15 bases. The germline V gene has CDR1 GTSNPN and CDR2 SVGIG (reference sequence). CDR3 nucleotide sequence: TGTGCCTGGAGTGTAAGAGGACCCCGTCGTGGCTACACCTTC. It encodes CAWSVRGPRRGYTF.

In its sample, this clone was seen many times. This sequence joins TRBV7-8 and TRBJ2-3; 7 nucleotides agree with TRBD2. The CDR3 is 18 residues long. V was clipped by 4 bases and J by 1 base; unmatched bases: 14. CDR1 is SGHVS, CDR2 FQNEAQ, per germline. Here the CDR3 reads CASSSPSRRERGTDTQYF. The CDR3 DNA is TGTGCCAGCAGCTCACCTAGCAGGCGGGAGAGGGGCACAGATACGCAGTATTTT.

The chain combines TRBV4-1 with TRBJ1-1; TRBD1 might be the D (6 bases). This CDR3 is built from 15 residues. Germline lookup yields CDR1 MGHRA and CDR2 YSYEKL. With 4 bases removed from V and 10 bases from J, the gap between germline ends came to 22 bases. Here the CDR3 DNA reads TGCGCCAGCAGCCTTCAGGGGACGGTACCCAACGGAGCTTTCTTT. Protein product: CASSLQGTVPNGAFF.

This clone has more than one count but fewer than ten. CDR3 in amino acids: CASSARPSGTEAFF. The CDR3 region has the DNA TGTGCCAGCAGTGCACGACCTTCAGGCACTGAAGCTTTCTTT. This chain uses TRBV2 with TRBJ1-1; no clear D. The V gene's germline CDR1 is SNHLY and CDR2 FYNNEI. The germline V and J ends were trimmed by 4 bases and 4 bases, with 13 bases remaining between them. This CDR3 region has 14 residues.

The chain has TRBV7-8 and TRBJ2-7; no firm D call. Germline V CDR1 and CDR2: SGHVS, FQNEAQ. This CDR3 region has 13 residues. Trimming removed 5 bases from V and 1 base from J, with 9 bases in between. CDR3 nucleotide sequence: TGTGCCAGCAGCCGGCTAGGTTCCTACGAGCAGTACTTC. Translation gives CASSRLGSYEQYF. Complete variable domain (other parts from reference TRBV7-8 and TRBJ2-7): GAGVSQSPRYKVAKRGQDVALRCDPISGHVSLFWYQQALGQGPEFLTYFQNEAQLDKSGLPSDRFFAERPEGSVSTLKIQRTQQEDSAVYLCASSRLGSYEQYFGPGTRLTVT.

The chain joins TRBV25-1 to TRBJ2-1; 7 bases line up with TRBD1. Germline-derived CDR1 and CDR2 are MGHDK and SYGVNS. With 7 bases clipped from V and 3 bases from J, the junction kept 6 bases outside the gene matches. The CDR3 spans 14 residues. In DNA form, the CDR3 reads TGTGCCAGCAACCAGGGGGTCAGCTACAATGAGCAGTTCTTC. Its protein product is CASNQGVSYNEQFF.

The CDR3 DNA sequence: TGCGCCAGCAGCTTGACGCAGGGGGCGCGGACCGGGGAGCTGTTTTTT. Its protein is CASSLTQGARTGELFF. The rearrangement joins TRBV5-1 to TRBJ2-2; 8 nucleotides agree with TRBD1. V lost 1 base, J lost 5 bases, and 7 bases stayed unmatched. From germline, CDR1 is SGHRS and CDR2 YFSETQ. The CDR3 has 16 amino acids.

This chain uses TRBV6-6 with TRBJ1-1; the D is unclear. Germline CDR1 MNHNY, CDR2 SVGAGI (reference sequence). V shed 6 bases and J shed 2 bases, with 7 bases lying between them. This CDR3 comprises 12 residues. The CDR3 bases are TGTGCCAGCAGCCACCCAAACACTGAAGCTTTCTTT. It codes for CASSHPNTEAFF.

In nucleotides, the CDR3 is TGTGCCAGCAGCCGAACTAGCGCCGAATCCTATGCGCAGTATTTT. Translating it yields CASSRTSAESYAQYF. The V call is TRBV5-4, the J call TRBJ2-3, with 7 bases matching TRBD2. The CDR3 loop spans 15 amino acids. V lost 4 bases, J lost 10 bases, and 15 bases stayed unmatched. Per the germline V gene, CDR1 is SGHNT and CDR2 is YYREEE (reference sequence).

The chain joins TRBV10-3 to TRBJ2-1, with 8 bases aligning to TRBD2. There are 17 residues in the CDR3. The germline V gene has CDR1 ENHRY and CDR2 SYGVKD. J lost 2 bases, V lost 10 bases, and 16 bases had no gene match. In nucleotides, the CDR3 is TGTGCCACCTCAAGCGGGAGCCAGAACTCCGCCTACAATGAGCAGTTCTTC. Its translation: CATSSGSQNSAYNEQFF.

V is TRBV5-5 and J is TRBJ1-2; 10 bases line up with TRBD1. Per germline, CDR1 SGHKS and CDR2 YYEKEE (reference sequence). The CDR3 consists of 16 residues. V was pared by 0 bases and J by 3 bases, with 5 bases of the junction left unmatched. The CDR3 DNA reads TGTGCCAGCAGCTTGGCCGGGACAGGGGCTTACTATGGCTACACCTTC. The encoded protein is CASSLAGTGAYYGYTF.

The table lists this clone with many counts. Other DNA sequences of this sample code for an identical CDR3. The chain links TRBV2 to TRBJ2-7, with no clear D. V was trimmed by 2 bases and J by 0 bases, leaving 11 bases between them. CDR1 SNHLY and CDR2 FYNNEI come from the germline V gene. The CDR3 covers 15 residues. The chain's CDR3 is CASSESNVPSYEQYF. CDR3 nucleotide sequence: TGTGCCAGCAGTGAATCGAACGTTCCCTCCTACGAGCAGTACTTC.

The rearrangement links TRBV6-6 to TRBJ1-2, with 12 nucleotides matching TRBD1. After removal of 5 bases from V and 6 bases from J, the junction contained 7 bases not matched to a gene. The CDR3 consists of 15 residues. Per germline, CDR1 MNHNY and CDR2 SVGAGI (reference sequence). DNA of the CDR3: TGTGCCAGCAGTCGTTCCGGGACAGGGGGCAATGGCTACACCTTC. Encoded protein: CASSRSGTGGNGYTF.